This is a list of T cell receptor beta chains from one sample in a study of blood T cells in healthy people across ages. TCRdb called the 5' RACE reads again in MiXCR, with one record for every CDR3 protein. Here the sample spans hundreds of thousands of distinct CDR3 sequences, more than 40% being singletons. Sequencing was performed on blood. These receptors originate from a man aged 55-75 years in good health. Both conserved end residues are part of each CDR3.

v_gene	j_gene	CDR3aa
TRBV4-1	TRBJ2-5	CASSQTSGATQYF
TRBV7-2	TRBJ2-1	CASSLEGAISYNEQFF
TRBV10-3	TRBJ2-5	CAISTSGGQETQYF
TRBV29-1	TRBJ2-3	CSARLANTDTQYF
TRBV5-1	TRBJ2-1	CASSLHQAAEQFF
TRBV12-3/TRBV12-4	TRBJ2-3	CASSLGLASDTQYF
TRBV3-1	TRBJ2-2	CASSQPSGGALDTGELFF
TRBV3-1	TRBJ2-3	CASSLTGTPTDTQYF
TRBV6-6	TRBJ2-5	CASSSGGNWETQYF
TRBV7-2	TRBJ1-5	CASSRQQGNQPQHF
TRBV2	TRBJ1-6	CASRDRERSPLHF
TRBV20-1	TRBJ2-1	CSAYWVQGASNNEQFF
TRBV2	-	CASSDPGLDNEQYF
TRBV30	TRBJ1-5	CAWSEGNNQPQHF
TRBV6-2/TRBV6-3	TRBJ2-5	CASSYGGAETQYF
TRBV7-2	TRBJ2-5	CASSPARAQETQYF
TRBV11-2	TRBJ2-7	CASSSRTRLGWAYEQYF
TRBV4-1	TRBJ1-2	CASSLGGAGGGRGYTF
TRBV6-2/TRBV6-3	TRBJ1-1	CASTPGQGRTEAFF
TRBV6-5	TRBJ2-7	CASSAPGLLAYEQYF
TRBV14	TRBJ2-7	CASSQGKGWNYEQYF
TRBV20-1	TRBJ2-1	CSASAEAYNEQFF
TRBV20-1	TRBJ2-5	CSATKATAASETQYF
TRBV7-8	TRBJ2-1	CASSLGRSSHNEQFF
TRBV4-3	TRBJ2-3	CASSQGVGNTDTQYF
TRBV7-9	TRBJ2-3	CASSLEPWLAGADTQYF
TRBV20-1	TRBJ1-2	CSASIGTGGLFGGYTF
TRBV3-1	TRBJ2-4	CASSRSREEQYF
TRBV7-9	TRBJ2-5	CVSSLVTSGASKQYF
TRBV6-2/TRBV6-3	TRBJ2-7	CASRTGGTGSYEQYF
TRBV6-1	TRBJ2-7	CASKKGRDYEQYF
TRBV7-3	TRBJ2-6	CASSSNREGRNNVLTF
TRBV2	TRBJ2-1	CASSEADSSYNEQFF
TRBV6-4	TRBJ2-7	CASSEGPSSPYEQYF
TRBV4-1	TRBJ2-7	CASSQPRGDEQYF
TRBV20-1	TRBJ2-7	CSAKDKSSYEQYF
TRBV3-1	TRBJ1-2	CASSQFSRDYGYTF
TRBV2	TRBJ1-1	CASRGTELNTEAFF